These T cell receptor beta chains were read from a single sample in a study of shared T cell receptors in the human thymus. TCRdb's copy holds only in-frame clones and misses some; the assay was immunoSEQ multiplex PCR. This sample has hundreds of thousands of clones, with 85% to 90% found just once. The same data also contributed to another study, on human thymus T cells.

The source material was thymocytes. Receptors were obtained from a boy under two years old with a congenital heart defect. Both conserved end residues are part of each CDR3. Fields, in order: CDR3 protein, CDR3 DNA, clone size, V gene, D gene, J gene. D genes are given only for firm matches. Rows may omit the clone size; those that give it use once, few, many or a size class.

CDR3: CASSVAGGRETQYF
DNA: TGTGCCAGCAGTGTGGCGGGAGGCCGGGAGACCCAGTACTTC
size: NA
V: TRBV25-1
D: TRBD2
J: TRBJ2-5

CDR3: CASSMTGEPQETQYF
DNA: TGTGCCAGCAGCATGACAGGCGAGCCCCAAGAGACCCAGTACTTC
size: once
V: TRBV5-4
D: NA
J: TRBJ2-5

CDR3: CASSLAGTGGSNGYTF
DNA: TGTGCCAGCAGCTTAGCGGGGACAGGGGGAAGTAATGGCTACACCTTC
size: NA
V: TRBV7-9
D: TRBD1
J: TRBJ1-2

CDR3: CASSPTSGSYNEQFF
DNA: TGCGCCAGCAGCCCGACTAGCGGGAGCTACAATGAGCAGTTCTTC
size: NA
V: TRBV4-1
D: TRBD2
J: TRBJ2-1

CDR3: CASSGYRLGRVTGELFF
DNA: TGTGCCAGCAGTGGGTATCGACTCGGGAGGGTCACCGGGGAGCTGTTTTTT
size: NA
V: TRBV27
D: TRBD2
J: TRBJ2-2

CDR3: CASSTPPGVHIQYF
DNA: TGTGCCAGCAGCACCCCCCCGGGGGTGCACATTCAGTACTTC
size: NA
V: TRBV7-9
D: NA
J: TRBJ2-4

CDR3: CASSQGRGSSGNTIYF
DNA: TGCGCCAGCAGCCAAGGACGGGGAAGCTCTGGAAACACCATATATTTT
size: NA
V: TRBV4-3
D: NA
J: TRBJ1-3

CDR3: CAISESRTSGSSVDTQYF
DNA: TGTGCCATCAGTGAGTCCCGGACTAGCGGGAGTTCGGTAGATACGCAGTATTTT
size: NA
V: TRBV10-3
D: TRBD2
J: TRBJ2-3

CDR3: CAESGNSPDTQYF
DNA: TGTGCCGAGAGCGGGAACTCCCCAGATACGCAGTATTTT
size: NA
V: TRBV30
D: TRBD2
J: TRBJ2-3

CDR3: CASSFIRTGTQNTEAFF
DNA: TGTGCCAGCAGCTTTATAAGGACAGGAACACAGAACACTGAAGCTTTCTTT
size: NA
V: TRBV5-4
D: TRBD1
J: TRBJ1-1

CDR3: CAISDSGGETQYF
DNA: TGTGCCATCAGTGACTCCGGGGGGGAGACCCAGTACTTC
size: NA
V: TRBV10-3
D: TRBD2
J: TRBJ2-5

CDR3: CASSLTEEPYEQYF
DNA: TGTGCCAGCAGTTTGACGGAGGAACCCTACGAGCAGTACTTC
size: NA
V: TRBV27
D: NA
J: TRBJ2-7

CDR3: CATSRGAVWERGTDTQYF
DNA: TGTGCCACCAGCAGAGGTGCCGTTTGGGAGAGGGGCACAGATACGCAGTATTTT
size: NA
V: TRBV15
D: NA
J: TRBJ2-3

CDR3: CASSTDPIAGRTDTQYF
DNA: TGCGCCAGCAGCACGGACCCAATAGCGGGAAGGACAGATACGCAGTATTTT
size: NA
V: TRBV5-1
D: TRBD2
J: TRBJ2-3

CDR3: CASNLGGRVGYGYTF
DNA: TGTGCCAGCAACCTAGGGGGGAGGGTGGGCTATGGCTACACCTTC
size: NA
V: TRBV6-6
D: NA
J: TRBJ1-2

CDR3: CASSAQQGAGGYTF
DNA: TGTGCCAGCAGTGCGCAACAGGGGGCTGGAGGCTACACCTTC
size: NA
V: TRBV27
D: TRBD1
J: TRBJ1-2

CDR3: CASSLIAGPPQDTQYF
DNA: TGTGCCAGCAGCTTGATCGCAGGGCCCCCCCAAGATACGCAGTATTTT
size: NA
V: TRBV5-5
D: NA
J: TRBJ2-3

CDR3: CASSHPEGTSGVSTDTQYF
DNA: TGTGCCAGCAGCCACCCCGAAGGGACTAGCGGGGTTAGCACAGATACGCAGTATTTT
size: NA
V: TRBV14
D: TRBD2
J: TRBJ2-3

CDR3: CAWTLVGGPGTDTQYF
DNA: TGTGCCTGGACGTTAGTGGGAGGGCCGGGCACAGATACGCAGTATTTT
size: NA
V: TRBV30
D: TRBD2
J: TRBJ2-3

CDR3: CATSRRAGGPDTQYF
DNA: TGTGCCACCAGCAGAAGAGCGGGAGGGCCAGATACGCAGTATTTT
size: once
V: TRBV15
D: TRBD2
J: TRBJ2-3

CDR3: CASSRTSGRALDNEQFF
DNA: TGTGCCAGCAGCCGGACTAGCGGGAGGGCCTTAGACAATGAGCAGTTCTTC
size: NA
V: TRBV5-4
D: TRBD2
J: TRBJ2-1

CDR3: CASSQDYRDRADTEAFF
DNA: TGCGCCAGCAGCCAAGATTATCGGGACAGGGCGGACACTGAAGCTTTCTTT
size: once
V: TRBV4-3
D: TRBD1
J: TRBJ1-1

CDR3: CSVHRGTTEAFF
DNA: TGCAGCGTTCACAGGGGTACCACTGAAGCTTTCTTT
size: NA
V: TRBV29-1
D: TRBD1
J: TRBJ1-1

CDR3: CASRDQPGTANYGYTF
DNA: TGCGCCAGCAGAGATCAGCCCGGGACAGCTAACTATGGCTACACCTTC
size: NA
V: TRBV5-1
D: TRBD1
J: TRBJ1-2

CDR3: CASSTRQESMNTEAFF
DNA: TGTGCCAGCAGCACCCGACAGGAATCTATGAACACTGAAGCTTTCTTT
size: NA
V: TRBV7-6
D: NA
J: TRBJ1-1

CDR3: CASSRRGQGDGYTF
DNA: TGCGCCAGCAGCCGCCGGGGACAGGGGGACGGCTACACCTTC
size: NA
V: TRBV4-1
D: TRBD1
J: TRBJ1-2

CDR3: CASSHTTSAKLLPNTGELFF
DNA: TGCGCCAGCAGCCATACGACTAGCGCGAAACTTCTCCCCAACACCGGGGAGCTGTTTTTT
size: NA
V: TRBV4-1
D: TRBD2
J: TRBJ2-2

CDR3: CASSISYRGDEQYF
DNA: TGTGCCAGCAGTATCTCCTACAGGGGCGACGAGCAGTACTTC
size: NA
V: TRBV27
D: TRBD1
J: TRBJ2-7

CDR3: CAISGGTDSGANVLTF
DNA: TGTGCCATCAGTGGGGGGACAGACTCTGGGGCCAACGTCCTGACTTTC
size: NA
V: TRBV10-3
D: TRBD1
J: TRBJ2-6

CDR3: CASSPRQGNTEAFF
DNA: TGTGCCAGCAGTCCAAGACAGGGGAACACTGAAGCTTTCTTT
size: NA
V: TRBV28
D: TRBD1
J: TRBJ1-1

CDR3: CASSQVASGANEKLFF
DNA: TGCGCCAGCAGCCAAGTAGCGTCAGGGGCTAATGAAAAACTGTTTTTT
size: few
V: TRBV4-1
D: NA
J: TRBJ1-4

CDR3: CASSPPDRESVGSNQPQHF
DNA: TGCGCCAGCAGCCCGCCGGACAGAGAATCGGTAGGTAGCAATCAGCCCCAGCATTTT
size: NA
V: TRBV5-1
D: NA
J: TRBJ1-5

CDR3: CASSLLGQGLAGYTF
DNA: TGTGCCAGCAGCTTGCTGGGGCAGGGGTTGGCTGGCTACACCTTC
size: NA
V: TRBV7-2
D: NA
J: TRBJ1-2